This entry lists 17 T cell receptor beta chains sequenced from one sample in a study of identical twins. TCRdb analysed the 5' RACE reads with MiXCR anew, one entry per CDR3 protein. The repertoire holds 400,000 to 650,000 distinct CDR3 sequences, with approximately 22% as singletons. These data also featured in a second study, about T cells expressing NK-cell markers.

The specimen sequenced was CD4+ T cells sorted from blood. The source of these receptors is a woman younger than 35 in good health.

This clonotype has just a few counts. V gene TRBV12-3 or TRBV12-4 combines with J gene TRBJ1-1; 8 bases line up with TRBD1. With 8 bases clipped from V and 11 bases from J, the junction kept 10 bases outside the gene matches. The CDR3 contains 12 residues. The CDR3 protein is CASLTLDRDAFF. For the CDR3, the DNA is TGTGCCAGCCTGACCTTGGACAGGGACGCTTTCTTT.

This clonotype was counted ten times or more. CDR3 DNA: TGCAGTGCTAGAGGAAACAGGGACTACGAGCAGTACTTC. Translated, it gives CSARGNRDYEQYF. V gene TRBV20-1 combines with J gene TRBJ2-7, with a tentative D call TRBD1 (6 bases). The germline CDR1 and CDR2 sequences are DFQATT and SNEGSKA (reference sequence). V was trimmed by 1 base and J by 3 bases, leaving 10 bases between them. CDR3 length: 13 residues.

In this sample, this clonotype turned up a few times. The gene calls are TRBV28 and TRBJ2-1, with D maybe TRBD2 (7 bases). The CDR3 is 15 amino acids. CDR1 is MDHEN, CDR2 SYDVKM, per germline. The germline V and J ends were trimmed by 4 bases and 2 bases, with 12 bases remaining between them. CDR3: CASSSGGLAYNEQFF. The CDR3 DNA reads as TGTGCCAGCAGTTCCGGGGGGCTTGCCTACAATGAGCAGTTCTTC.

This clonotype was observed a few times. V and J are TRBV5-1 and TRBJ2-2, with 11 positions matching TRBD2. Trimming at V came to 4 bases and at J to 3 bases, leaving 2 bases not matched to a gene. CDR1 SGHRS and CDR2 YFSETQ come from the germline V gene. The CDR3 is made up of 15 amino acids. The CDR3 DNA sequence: TGCGCCAGCAGCACGGGACTAGCGGACACCGGGGAGCTGTTTTTT. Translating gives CASSTGLADTGELFF.

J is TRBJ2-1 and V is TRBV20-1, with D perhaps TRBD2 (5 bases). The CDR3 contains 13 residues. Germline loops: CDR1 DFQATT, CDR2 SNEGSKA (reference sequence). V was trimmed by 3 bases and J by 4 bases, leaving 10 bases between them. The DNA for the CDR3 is TGCAGTGCTAGCGTCCGGGAATACAATGAGCAGTTCTTC. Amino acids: CSASVREYNEQFF.

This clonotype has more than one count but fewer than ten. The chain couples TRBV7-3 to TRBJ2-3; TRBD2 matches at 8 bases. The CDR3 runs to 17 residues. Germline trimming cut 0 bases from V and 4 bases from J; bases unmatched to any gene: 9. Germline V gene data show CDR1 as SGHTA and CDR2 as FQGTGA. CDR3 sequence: CASSLTFQRGRPDTQYF. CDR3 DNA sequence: TGTGCCAGCAGCTTAACGTTCCAGCGGGGGAGACCAGATACGCAGTATTTT.

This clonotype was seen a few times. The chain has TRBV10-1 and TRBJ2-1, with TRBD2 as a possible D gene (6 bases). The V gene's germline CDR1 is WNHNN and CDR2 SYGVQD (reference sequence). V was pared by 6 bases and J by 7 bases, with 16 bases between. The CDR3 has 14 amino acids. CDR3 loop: CASSGGPGGNEQFF. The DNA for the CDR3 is TGCGCCAGCAGCGGAGGGCCGGGTGGGAATGAGCAGTTCTTC.

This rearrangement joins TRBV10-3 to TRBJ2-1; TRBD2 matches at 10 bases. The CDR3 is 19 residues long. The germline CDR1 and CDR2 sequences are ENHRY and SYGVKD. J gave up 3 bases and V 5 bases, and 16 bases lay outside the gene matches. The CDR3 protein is CAISPSGSSGRGFYNEQFF. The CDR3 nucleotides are TGTGCCATCAGTCCGTCAGGGTCTAGCGGGAGAGGGTTCTACAATGAGCAGTTCTTC.

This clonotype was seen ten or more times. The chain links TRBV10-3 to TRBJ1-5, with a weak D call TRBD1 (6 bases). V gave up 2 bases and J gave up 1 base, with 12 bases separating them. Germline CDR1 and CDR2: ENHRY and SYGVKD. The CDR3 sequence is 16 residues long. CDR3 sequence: CAISELPGTSNQPQHF. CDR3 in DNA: TGTGCCATCAGTGAGCTTCCCGGGACAAGCAATCAGCCCCAGCATTTT.

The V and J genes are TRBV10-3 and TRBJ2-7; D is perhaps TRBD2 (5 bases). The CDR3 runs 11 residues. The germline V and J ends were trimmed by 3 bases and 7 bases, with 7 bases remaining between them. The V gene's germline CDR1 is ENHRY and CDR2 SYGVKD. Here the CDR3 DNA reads TGTGCCATCAGTGACTCGGGAGAGCAGTACTTC. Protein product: CAISDSGEQYF.

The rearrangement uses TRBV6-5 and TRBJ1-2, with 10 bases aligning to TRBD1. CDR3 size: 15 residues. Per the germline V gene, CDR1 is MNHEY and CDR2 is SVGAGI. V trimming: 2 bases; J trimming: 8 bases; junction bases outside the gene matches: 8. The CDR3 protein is CASSYTRDRGSGYTF. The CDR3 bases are TGTGCCAGCAGTTACACCCGGGACAGGGGATCAGGCTACACCTTC.

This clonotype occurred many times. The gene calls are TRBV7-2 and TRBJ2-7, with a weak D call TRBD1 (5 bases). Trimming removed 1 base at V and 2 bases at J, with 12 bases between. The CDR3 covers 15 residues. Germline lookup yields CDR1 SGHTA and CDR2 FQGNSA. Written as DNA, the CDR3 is TGTGCCAGCAGCTTAGTTCTACAGGTGGCCTACGAGCAGTACTTC. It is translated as CASSLVLQVAYEQYF. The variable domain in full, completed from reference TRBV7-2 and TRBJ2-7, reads GAGVSQSPSNKVTEKGKDVELRCDPISGHTALYWYRQSLGQGLEFLIYFQGNSAPDKSGLPSDRFSAERTGGSVSTLTIQRTQQEDSAVYLCASSLVLQVAYEQYFGPGTRLTVT.

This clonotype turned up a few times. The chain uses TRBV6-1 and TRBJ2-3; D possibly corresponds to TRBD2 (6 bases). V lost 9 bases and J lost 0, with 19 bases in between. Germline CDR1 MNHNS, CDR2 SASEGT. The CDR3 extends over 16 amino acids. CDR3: CASRWTLARSTDTQYF. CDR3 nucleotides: TGTGCCAGTCGCTGGACTCTAGCGCGGAGCACAGATACGCAGTATTTT.

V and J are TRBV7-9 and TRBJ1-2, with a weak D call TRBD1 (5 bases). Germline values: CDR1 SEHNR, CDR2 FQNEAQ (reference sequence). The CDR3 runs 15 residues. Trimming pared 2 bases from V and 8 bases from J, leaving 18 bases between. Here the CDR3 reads CASSLNTGQGRGYTF. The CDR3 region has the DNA TGTGCCAGCAGCTTAAATACCGGTCAGGGCCGGGGCTACACCTTC. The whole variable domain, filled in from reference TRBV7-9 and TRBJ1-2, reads DTGVSQNPRHKITKRGQNVTFRCDPISEHNRLYWYRQTLGQGPEFLTYFQNEAQLEKSRLLSDRFSAERPKGSFSTLEIQRTEQGDSAMYLCASSLNTGQGRGYTFGSGTRLTVV.

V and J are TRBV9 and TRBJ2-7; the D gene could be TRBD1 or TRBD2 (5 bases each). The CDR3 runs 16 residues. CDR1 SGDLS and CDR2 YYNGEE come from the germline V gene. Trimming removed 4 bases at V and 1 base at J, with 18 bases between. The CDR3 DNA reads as TGTGCCAGCAGCCCCGGGGCAGGGATAGGGTCCTACGAGCAGTACTTC. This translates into CASSPGAGIGSYEQYF.

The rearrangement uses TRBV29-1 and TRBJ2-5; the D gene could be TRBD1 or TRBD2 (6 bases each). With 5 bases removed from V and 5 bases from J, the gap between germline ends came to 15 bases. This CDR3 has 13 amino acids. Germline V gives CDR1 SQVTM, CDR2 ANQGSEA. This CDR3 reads CSVLGGLGETQYF. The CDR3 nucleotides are TGCAGCGTTCTTGGGGGGCTGGGGGAGACCCAGTACTTC.

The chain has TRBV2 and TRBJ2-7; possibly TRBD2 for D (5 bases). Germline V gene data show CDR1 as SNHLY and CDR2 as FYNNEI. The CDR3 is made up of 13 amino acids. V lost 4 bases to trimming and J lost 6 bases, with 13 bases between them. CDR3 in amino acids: CASSGGFFIEQYF. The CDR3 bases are TGTGCCAGCAGTGGCGGGTTCTTCATCGAGCAGTACTTC.